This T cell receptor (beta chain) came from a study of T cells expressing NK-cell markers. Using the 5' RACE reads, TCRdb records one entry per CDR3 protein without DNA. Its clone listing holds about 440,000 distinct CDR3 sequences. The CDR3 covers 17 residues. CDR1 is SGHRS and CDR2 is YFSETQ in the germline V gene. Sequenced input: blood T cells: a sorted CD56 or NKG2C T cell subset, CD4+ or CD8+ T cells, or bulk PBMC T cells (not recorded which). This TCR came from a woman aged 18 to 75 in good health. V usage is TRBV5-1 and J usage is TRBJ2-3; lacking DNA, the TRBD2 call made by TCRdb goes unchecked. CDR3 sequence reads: CASSAYGLAGGPDTQYF.